These T cell receptor beta chains were read from a single sample in a study of PD-L1 blockade in urothelial cancer. Only in-frame clones appear in the TCRdb table, and some are missing; sequencing was by immunoSEQ multiplex PCR. The data hold about 120,000 clones, with 85% to 95% observed a single time. The specimen comprised PBMCs, sampled around atezolizumab (anti-PD-L1) treatment. These TCRs come from a man aged 60-69 years with urothelial cancer. Both conserved end residues are part of each CDR3. Fields, in order: J gene, V gene, clone size, D gene, CDR3 DNA, CDR3 protein. D genes are given only for firm matches. Rows give clone size only sometimes, using once, few, many, or a class for an expanded clone.

J: TRBJ2-7; V: TRBV9; size: NA; D: NA; DNA: TGTGCCAGCAGCGTAGCGGGGGTAACCCCTCCCTACGAGCAGTACTTC; CDR3: CASSVAGVTPPYEQYF
J: TRBJ2-1; V: TRBV28; size: NA; D: TRBD2; DNA: TGTGCCAGCTCCGCCGCCGGGCTAGCGGGAGCACGGGGCAATGAGCAGTTCTTC; CDR3: CASSAAGLAGARGNEQFF
J: TRBJ1-2; V: TRBV9; size: NA; D: TRBD1; DNA: TGTGCCAGCAGCGCTGGACAGGGGACGTACTATGGCTACACCTTC; CDR3: CASSAGQGTYYGYTF
J: TRBJ2-2; V: TRBV7-3; size: NA; D: TRBD1; DNA: TGTGCCAGCAGCCCATATGCCGGGACAGGGGGCGCCGGGGAGCTGTTTTTT; CDR3: CASSPYAGTGGAGELFF
J: TRBJ2-7; V: TRBV28; size: NA; D: TRBD1; DNA: TGTGCCAGCAGTCCCCGGGACAGGGGACCATACTACGAGCAGTACTTC; CDR3: CASSPRDRGPYYEQYF
J: TRBJ2-7; V: TRBV12-5; size: NA; D: NA; DNA: TGTGCTAGTGTCCCGGACAGAGTAATTACCTACGAGCAGTACTTC; CDR3: CASVPDRVITYEQYF
J: TRBJ2-1; V: TRBV15; size: once; D: TRBD2; DNA: TGTGCCACCAGCAGAGATCACTGGACTAGCGGGGGAGGGAATGAGCAGTTCTTC; CDR3: CATSRDHWTSGGGNEQFF
J: TRBJ2-7; V: TRBV14; size: NA; D: NA; DNA: TGTGCCAGCAGCCAAGTTGGCGGGGGCCACTACGAGCAGTACTTC; CDR3: CASSQVGGGHYEQYF
J: TRBJ2-2; V: TRBV19; size: NA; D: TRBD1; DNA: TGTGCCAGTATGGGACAGACTAACACCGGGGAGCTGTTTTTT; CDR3: CASMGQTNTGELFF
J: TRBJ2-6; V: TRBV7-3; size: NA; D: TRBD1; DNA: TGTGCCAGCAGCTCCTCAGACAGGGGCTCTGGGGCCAACGTCCTGACTTTC; CDR3: CASSSSDRGSGANVLTF
J: TRBJ2-2; V: TRBV2; size: NA; D: NA; DNA: TGTGCCAGCAGTGAAAACCTAAGAAACACCGGGGAGCTGTTTTTT; CDR3: CASSENLRNTGELFF
J: TRBJ2-5; V: TRBV5-6; size: NA; D: TRBD2; DNA: TGTGCCAGCAGCTTGGCCTTCCGCCTAGCGGGAGGGGGTGAGACCCAGTACTTC; CDR3: CASSLAFRLAGGGETQYF
J: TRBJ1-5; V: TRBV4-3; size: NA; D: TRBD1; DNA: TGCGCCAGCAGCGTCACAAGGGGGACAGACCTTTATAGCAATCAGCCCCAGCATTTT; CDR3: CASSVTRGTDLYSNQPQHF
J: TRBJ2-2; V: TRBV19; size: NA; D: NA; DNA: TGTGCCAGTAGTATTACAGGACAGAACACCGGGGAGCTGTTTTTT; CDR3: CASSITGQNTGELFF
J: TRBJ2-7; V: TRBV6-5; size: NA; D: NA; DNA: TGTGCCAGCAGTTACTCATCAACACGGAGCTACGAGCAGTACTTC; CDR3: CASSYSSTRSYEQYF
J: TRBJ2-3; V: TRBV5-1; size: NA; D: TRBD2; DNA: TGCGCCAGCAGCTTGGCCGGGACTAGCGGGAGTAGCGGGGCAGATACGCAGTATTTT; CDR3: CASSLAGTSGSSGADTQYF
J: TRBJ2-6; V: TRBV28; size: few; D: TRBD1; DNA: TGTGCCAGCAGCGGGACAGGGCCCTCTGGGGCCAACGTCCTGACTTTC; CDR3: CASSGTGPSGANVLTF
J: TRBJ2-3; V: TRBV9; size: NA; D: TRBD2; DNA: TGTGCCAGCAGCGCCACCAGCGGCGGGGGGACAGATACGCAGTATTTT; CDR3: CASSATSGGGTDTQYF
J: TRBJ2-7; V: TRBV4-3; size: NA; D: TRBD1; DNA: TGCGCCAGCAGCTTCAGGACAGGGGCCGAGCAGTACTTC; CDR3: CASSFRTGAEQYF
J: TRBJ2-3; V: TRBV6-5; size: NA; D: TRBD2; DNA: TGTGCCAGCGGGGGACTAGCGGGCACAGATACGCAGTATTTT; CDR3: CASGGLAGTDTQYF
J: TRBJ2-7; V: TRBV5-6; size: NA; D: TRBD2; DNA: TGTGCCAGCAGCCAGACTAGCGTCGAGCAGTACTTC; CDR3: CASSQTSVEQYF
J: TRBJ2-2; V: TRBV18; size: NA; D: TRBD2; DNA: TGTGCCAGCTCAGCCGGGACTACCGACACCGGGGAGCTGTTTTTT; CDR3: CASSAGTTDTGELFF
J: TRBJ2-1; V: TRBV5-6; size: NA; D: TRBD2; DNA: TGTGCCAGCAGCTTGTTTGGGACTAGCGGGAAAAGTAGGCAGTTCTTC; CDR3: CASSLFGTSGKSRQFF
J: TRBJ2-2; V: TRBV29-1; size: once; D: NA; DNA: TGCAGCGTTGTCAACAGCTACACCGGGGAGCTGTTTTTT; CDR3: CSVVNSYTGELFF
J: TRBJ2-5; V: TRBV28; size: NA; D: NA; DNA: TGTGCCAGCAGTTTACTACAGGGGAGGCAAGAGACCCAGTACTTC; CDR3: CASSLLQGRQETQYF
J: TRBJ2-7; V: TRBV7-9; size: NA; D: TRBD1; DNA: TGTGCCAGCAGCTTAGCGCAAAGGTTCGGCAGGGGGATCCACGAGCAGTACTTC; CDR3: CASSLAQRFGRGIHEQYF
J: TRBJ1-2; V: TRBV6-1; size: NA; D: TRBD1; DNA: TGTGCCAGCAGTGAAGCGCGGCTTTACAGGGGACTTGGTGGCTACACCTTC; CDR3: CASSEARLYRGLGGYTF
J: TRBJ2-1; V: TRBV29-1; size: NA; D: NA; DNA: TGCAGCGTTGAAGGGGGCGTTCAGGGGCGAGGGTACAATGAGCAGTTCTTC; CDR3: CSVEGGVQGRGYNEQFF
J: TRBJ1-2; V: TRBV7-9; size: NA; D: NA; DNA: TGTGCCAGCAGCTTTTCCCAGGGAAGCGGCTACACCTTC; CDR3: CASSFSQGSGYTF
J: TRBJ1-5; V: TRBV18; size: NA; D: NA; DNA: TGTGCCAGCTCACCTGAACGGTCTCAGCCCCAGCATTTT; CDR3: CASSPERSQPQHF
J: TRBJ1-2; V: TRBV19; size: NA; D: NA; DNA: TGTGCCAGTAGTATAGCGGGCCAGGGGCCACAAGGCTACACCTTC; CDR3: CASSIAGQGPQGYTF
J: TRBJ2-7; V: TRBV6-5; size: NA; D: TRBD2; DNA: TGTGCCAGCAGTTACAGGGGACTAGCGGGAAGATACGAGCAGTACTTC; CDR3: CASSYRGLAGRYEQYF
J: TRBJ2-2; V: TRBV5-1; size: NA; D: NA; DNA: TGCGCCAGCAGTTACGGGCAGGGCACAACCGGGGAGCTGTTTTTT; CDR3: CASSYGQGTTGELFF
J: TRBJ1-2; V: TRBV30; size: NA; D: NA; DNA: TGTGCCTGGAGTCGGGGAAGCCTTGGCTACACCTTC; CDR3: CAWSRGSLGYTF
J: TRBJ1-2; V: TRBV6-1; size: NA; D: TRBD1; DNA: TGTGCCAGCAGGAAGGGGGACAGCCCCTATGGCTACACCTTC; CDR3: CASRKGDSPYGYTF
J: TRBJ1-1; V: TRBV2; size: NA; D: TRBD1; DNA: TGTGCCAGCATTAGGACAGGGGGGGAGAACACTGAAGCTTTCTTT; CDR3: CASIRTGGENTEAFF